Listed below are T cell receptor beta chains from one sample, sequenced in a study of cytomegalovirus exposure and HLA in healthy donors. Clones were sequenced by immunoSEQ multiplex PCR, and TCRdb holds only the in-frame ones, with some missing. The sample has roughly 130,000 clones; 65% to 75% are singletons. Sequenced input: PBMCs. The receptors come from a man aged 40-55 years in good health and CMV-seropositive. Each CDR3 is given without its conserved first and last residue. Each record gives: V gene, J gene, CDR3 protein.

v_gene: TRBV6-5
j_gene: TRBJ2-7
CDR3aa: ASSPLTGSYEQY

v_gene: TRBV2
j_gene: TRBJ1-5
CDR3aa: ASTRDRGTSNQPQH

v_gene: TRBV19
j_gene: TRBJ1-5
CDR3aa: ASSRTGRSNQPQH

v_gene: TRBV9
j_gene: TRBJ1-2
CDR3aa: ASSDSQGAGGYT

v_gene: TRBV27
j_gene: TRBJ2-7
CDR3aa: ASGGLGTQMDEQY

v_gene: TRBV29-1
j_gene: TRBJ2-4
CDR3aa: SVRTTLAKNIQY

v_gene: TRBV27
j_gene: TRBJ2-1
CDR3aa: ASSLSPVWVSGRASNEQF

v_gene: TRBV29-1
j_gene: TRBJ2-1
CDR3aa: SVGRASSYNEQF

v_gene: TRBV7-9
j_gene: TRBJ1-4
CDR3aa: SSSLGGVSNEKLF

v_gene: TRBV27
j_gene: TRBJ1-2
CDR3aa: ASSLQTGARYGYT

v_gene: TRBV5-1
j_gene: TRBJ1-1
CDR3aa: ASSSRDWYTEAF

v_gene: TRBV7-6
j_gene: TRBJ1-5
CDR3aa: ASSGSPGQGFGRGNQPQH

v_gene: TRBV19
j_gene: TRBJ1-4
CDR3aa: ASSIDTRSNEKLF

v_gene: TRBV4-1
j_gene: TRBJ2-5
CDR3aa: ASSQIVGGETQY

v_gene: TRBV9
j_gene: TRBJ1-2
CDR3aa: ASSVAPVSEGPAGGYT

v_gene: TRBV5-1
j_gene: TRBJ1-4
CDR3aa: ASSSGQGMAANEKLF

v_gene: TRBV10-3
j_gene: TRBJ1-5
CDR3aa: AISDPTGSNQPQH

v_gene: TRBV10-2
j_gene: TRBJ2-4
CDR3aa: ASSESAGGPKNIQY

v_gene: TRBV7-9
j_gene: TRBJ1-6
CDR3aa: ASSLGLMGEASPLH

v_gene: TRBV2
j_gene: TRBJ1-2
CDR3aa: ASSSDRGQIEGYT

v_gene: TRBV6-1
j_gene: TRBJ1-3
CDR3aa: ASRDRAGNTIY

v_gene: TRBV27
j_gene: TRBJ2-2
CDR3aa: ASSLALAGNTGELF

v_gene: TRBV7-2
j_gene: TRBJ2-7
CDR3aa: ASSMNRDEQY

v_gene: TRBV10-3
j_gene: TRBJ1-1
CDR3aa: AISGAGGNTEAF

v_gene: TRBV11-3
j_gene: TRBJ2-1
CDR3aa: ASSSIRQGSNEQF

v_gene: TRBV4-1
j_gene: TRBJ2-7
CDR3aa: ASSQAPAGTYEQY

v_gene: TRBV19
j_gene: TRBJ2-7
CDR3aa: ASSRGISYEQY

v_gene: TRBV9
j_gene: TRBJ1-2
CDR3aa: ASSAQIQGAKPYGYT

v_gene: TRBV7-9
j_gene: TRBJ2-1
CDR3aa: ASSLAVWENEQF

v_gene: TRBV27
j_gene: TRBJ2-6
CDR3aa: ASSLYYRASGANVLT

v_gene: TRBV4-1
j_gene: TRBJ1-5
CDR3aa: ASSPQDRPSGSQH

v_gene: TRBV7-9
j_gene: TRBJ2-1
CDR3aa: ASSLRRIEQF

v_gene: TRBV2
j_gene: TRBJ2-7
CDR3aa: ASSEQGLNEQY

v_gene: TRBV4-1
j_gene: TRBJ2-7
CDR3aa: ASSQETQGRPYEQY

v_gene: TRBV4-1
j_gene: TRBJ1-4
CDR3aa: ASSQVRDRGNEKLF

v_gene: TRBV29-1
j_gene: TRBJ1-2
CDR3aa: SVEVRGGGGGYT

v_gene: TRBV29-1
j_gene: TRBJ2-1
CDR3aa: SVGPRNEQF

v_gene: TRBV19
j_gene: TRBJ2-7
CDR3aa: ASSMLAGGRYEQY

v_gene: TRBV5-8
j_gene: TRBJ1-6
CDR3aa: ASSVERGKLAPNSPLH

v_gene: TRBV9
j_gene: TRBJ1-6
CDR3aa: ASSGGGNRFSPLH

v_gene: TRBV25-1
j_gene: TRBJ2-7
CDR3aa: ATAQGAYEQY

v_gene: TRBV5-1
j_gene: TRBJ2-7
CDR3aa: ASSLNRDYEQY

v_gene: TRBV28
j_gene: TRBJ2-2
CDR3aa: ASSLWGTSGGELF

v_gene: TRBV7-6
j_gene: TRBJ2-5
CDR3aa: ARPGCGWETQY

v_gene: TRBV20-1
j_gene: TRBJ2-1
CDR3aa: SALENEQF